The 28 T cell receptor beta chains below come from one sample, sequenced in a study of cytomegalovirus exposure and HLA in healthy donors. Use of 60 Vbeta and 13 Jbeta primers characterized the PCR. The table came from immunoSEQ multiplex PCR; TCRdb's copy has only in-frame clones and leaves some out. The table lists more than 95,000 clones, about three quarters of them singletons. Material for sequencing was PBMCs. These receptors all come from a woman between 25 and 40 years old in good health and CMV-seronegative.

This rearrangement joins TRBV10-1 to TRBJ1-3, with D tentatively TRBD1 (5 bases). The germline V and J ends were trimmed by 4 bases and 2 bases, with 15 bases remaining between them. The CDR3 is 16 amino acids. Looked up from germline, CDR1 is WNHNN and CDR2 is SYGVQD (reference sequence). CDR3 bases: TGCGCCAGCAGTGCAGGGAAACTGTCGGCTGGAAACACCATATATTTT. Residues: CASSAGKLSAGNTIYF.

The chain joins TRBV7-9 to TRBJ1-1; D unclear. Germline V CDR1 and CDR2: SEHNR, FQNEAQ (reference sequence). CDR3 length: 12 amino acids. The CDR3 region has the DNA TGTGCGATAGGAGGGCGTCGAACTGAAGCTTTCTTT. This gives the protein CAIGGRRTEAFF.

Of note for this clone: The junction departs from germline at one end; a sequencing error may be responsible. The chain carries TRBV7-7 and TRBJ2-7; 12 positions match TRBD2. The CDR3 runs to 18 residues. CDR1 and CDR2 (germline): SSHAT, FNYEAQ (reference sequence). The CDR3 bases are TGTGCTAGCAGCCAGGGACTAGCGGGCCGGGGGGCTGGCACCGAGCAGTACTTC. This codes for CASSQGLAGRGAGTEQYF.

The J gene is TRBJ2-1, the V gene TRBV11-2; 7 positions match TRBD2. This CDR3 is 13 amino acids long. The germline gives CDR1 SGHAT, CDR2 FQNNGV. V was clipped by 7 bases and J by 7 bases; unmatched bases: 7. This chain's CDR3 is CASMHGGRNEQFF. CDR3 DNA sequence: TGTGCCAGCATGCACGGCGGGAGAAATGAGCAGTTCTTC.

The chain employs TRBV7-3 and TRBJ2-5; TRBD2 aligns across 9 bases. The end of the DNA fits TRBJ2-7 better, so the J call may be wrong. Per germline, CDR1 SGHTA and CDR2 FQGTGA. The CDR3 totals 14 residues. The CDR3 DNA reads TGTGCCAGCAGCATTAGCGGGAGTGGGTACGAGCAGTACTTC. Its protein product is CASSISGSGYEQYF.

V usage is TRBV5-6 and J usage is TRBJ2-3; 8 nucleotides align to TRBD2. Germline CDR1 and CDR2: SGHDT and YYEEEE. V shed 4 bases, J shed 9 bases, and the junction held 7 bases outside the gene matches. This CDR3 has 13 residues. The chain's CDR3 is CASSPAGGRTQYF. The DNA of the CDR3 is TGTGCCAGCAGCCCGGCGGGGGGACGGACGCAGTATTTT.

This sequence joins TRBV18 and TRBJ2-3; tentatively, D is TRBD2 (7 bases). CDR3 length equals 16 residues. Trimming took 0 bases from V and 3 from J, leaving 13 bases between them. The V gene's germline CDR1 is KGHSH and CDR2 LQKENI. CDR3 sequence reads: CASSPPGGLRTDTQYF. The CDR3, as DNA: TGTGCCAGCTCACCACCGGGGGGGCTAAGGACAGATACGCAGTATTTT.

The rearrangement links TRBV19 to TRBJ2-1; a possible D gene is TRBD2 (6 bases). Germline CDR1 reads LNHDA; CDR2 reads SQIVND (reference sequence). The CDR3 is 12 residues long. V was shortened by 5 bases and J by 9 bases, with 11 bases between the two germline ends. The CDR3 region has the DNA TGTGCCAGTAGTTGGGGGGTGGCTGAGCAGTTCTTC. The encoded protein is CASSWGVAEQFF.

A single count supports this clone. This chain links TRBV6-5 with TRBJ1-2, with TRBD1 as a possible D gene (5 bases). Germline V gives CDR1 MNHEY, CDR2 SVGAGI. The CDR3 loop spans 14 amino acids. Trimming removed 5 bases from V and 5 bases from J, with 15 bases in between. The CDR3 here is CASSPDRNPYGYTF. CDR3 nucleotides: TGTGCCAGCAGTCCAGACAGAAACCCATATGGCTACACCTTC.

This rearrangement joins TRBV5-8 to TRBJ2-6; perhaps TRBD2 as D (5 bases). Germline CDR1 reads SGHTS; CDR2 reads YDEGEE. The V gene lost 7 bases and the J gene lost 0 bases, with 11 bases spanning the gap. CDR3 size: 15 residues. This chain's CDR3 is CASVEGNSGANVLTF. The DNA of the CDR3 is TGTGCCAGCGTTGAGGGAAACTCTGGGGCCAACGTCCTGACTTTC. The full variable domain, completed using reference TRBV5-8 and TRBJ2-6, is EAGVTQSPTHLIKTRGQQATLRCSPISGHTSVYWYQQALGLGLQFLLWYDEGEERNRGNFPPRFSGRQFPNYSSELNVNALELEDSALYLCASVEGNSGANVLTFGAGSRLTVL.

J is TRBJ1-2 and V is TRBV4-3; D perhaps matches TRBD1 (6 bases). The CDR3 contains 16 residues. Trimming removed 1 base at V and 1 base at J, with 13 bases between. CDR1 LGHNA and CDR2 YSLEER come from the germline V gene. CDR3 nucleotides: TGCGCCAGCAGCCAAGGTCTGCGACAGGATAACTATGGCTACACCTTC. Its protein product is CASSQGLRQDNYGYTF.

V and J are TRBV28 and TRBJ1-2; tentative D call: TRBD1 (6 bases). Trimming shortened V by 5 bases and J by 6 bases, and 19 bases separated the two germline ends. The CDR3 is made up of 15 amino acids. Germline CDR1 and CDR2: MDHEN and SYDVKM. CDR3 in amino acids: CASSVGQSFLNGYTF. CDR3 DNA sequence: TGTGCCAGCAGTGTCGGACAGTCATTCCTCAATGGCTACACCTTC.

The chain couples TRBV5-6 to TRBJ2-3, with 16 bases lining up with TRBD2. This CDR3 contains 19 residues. Germline CDR1 and CDR2: SGHDT and YYEEEE. Losses at the gene ends were 3 bases for V and 1 base for J; bases not matched to a gene: 8. The CDR3 protein is CASSSLRGLAGGRTDTQYF. The CDR3 bases are TGTGCCAGCAGCTCACTTAGGGGACTAGCGGGGGGGCGCACAGATACGCAGTATTTT.

The chain employs TRBV11-2 and TRBJ1-1; D remains unclear. Germline V lookup: CDR1 SGHAT, CDR2 FQNNGV. Trimming stripped 2 bases from V and 4 bases from J, with 5 bases between. This CDR3 has 12 residues. As DNA, the CDR3 is TGTGCCAGCAGCTTAATGAGCACTGAAGCTTTCTTT. Translated: CASSLMSTEAFF.

CDR3 protein: CASSSEAGPRNTGELFF. The CDR3 bases are TGTGCCAGCAGCTCCGAGGCGGGACCGCGAAACACCGGGGAGCTGTTTTTT. The chain joins TRBV9 to TRBJ2-2, with D possibly being TRBD2 (6 bases). V was shortened by 4 bases and J by 2 bases, with 18 bases between the two germline ends. This CDR3 is built from 17 residues. Germline loops: CDR1 SGDLS, CDR2 YYNGEE.

The rearrangement joins TRBV7-2 to TRBJ1-2; tentatively, D is TRBD1 (5 bases). The CDR3 is 15 amino acids. CDR1 and CDR2 (germline): SGHTA, FQGNSA. V was clipped by 5 bases and J by 4 bases, with 17 bases between them. As DNA, the CDR3 is TGTGCCAGCAGCGCGGACCAGGGCCCGGTCTATGGCTACACCTTC. This encodes CASSADQGPVYGYTF.

The chain carries TRBV6-5 and TRBJ1-2; 10 bases fit TRBD1. Germline CDR1 and CDR2: MNHEY and SVGAGI. This CDR3 is 14 amino acids long. V was pared by 5 bases and J by 6 bases, with 6 bases of the junction left unmatched. As DNA, the CDR3 is TGTGCCAGCAGTCACGACAGGGGGCGGGATGGCTACACCTTC. Its translation: CASSHDRGRDGYTF.

The chain has TRBV7-9 and TRBJ1-1; tentative D call: TRBD1 (5 bases). The CDR3 is 14 amino acids. Trimming pared 2 bases from V and 0 bases from J, leaving 7 bases between. Germline CDR1 SEHNR, CDR2 FQNEAQ (reference sequence). In nucleotides, the CDR3 is TGTGCCAGCAGCTTAACAGGATTGAACACTGAAGCTTTCTTT. Residues: CASSLTGLNTEAFF.

The rearrangement links TRBV7-8 to TRBJ1-3; no clear D. Trimming removed 4 bases from V and 4 bases from J, with 14 bases in between. Germline lookup yields CDR1 SGHVS and CDR2 FQNEAQ. This CDR3 region has 15 residues. The CDR3 sequence is CASSWAAPRGNTIYF. For the CDR3, the DNA is TGTGCCAGCAGCTGGGCTGCTCCGCGCGGAAACACCATATATTTT.

The chain joins TRBV5-1 to TRBJ1-2, with 7 bases aligning to TRBD1. The V segment lost 0 bases and the J segment 3 bases; nucleotides outside the gene matches: 8. CDR3 size: 16 residues. The germline gives CDR1 SGHRS, CDR2 YFSETQ. CDR3 sequence (DNA): TGCGCCAGCAGCTTGGCCCCGGGACAGAGCTACTATGGCTACACCTTC. Amino acid sequence: CASSLAPGQSYYGYTF. The full variable domain, with the rest looked up from reference TRBV5-1 and TRBJ1-2, is KAGVTQTPRYLIKTRGQQVTLSCSPISGHRSVSWYQQTPGQGLQFLFEYFSETQRNKGNFPGRFSGRQFSNSRSEMNVSTLELGDSALYLCASSLAPGQSYYGYTFGSGTRLTVV.

The CDR3 here is CASSELSFTEAFF. CDR3 in DNA: TGCGCCAGCAGCGAGTTAAGCTTCACTGAAGCTTTCTTT. The V gene is TRBV5-1, the J gene TRBJ1-1; the D is unclear. The V end was cut by 4 bases, the J end by 4 bases, with 11 bases between. CDR1 SGHRS and CDR2 YFSETQ come from the germline V gene. The CDR3 runs to 13 residues.

The chain has TRBV21-1 and TRBJ1-6. TRBV21-1 is an annotated pseudogene. CDR3 length: 15 amino acids. In nucleotides, the CDR3 is TGTGCCAGCAGCAAAGGGACTCTCGGGGATTCACCCCTCCACTTT. Its protein is CASSKGTLGDSPLHF.

The rearrangement links TRBV6-5 to TRBJ1-2; 8 bases align to TRBD1. V dropped 7 bases and J dropped 1; count of bases not matched to a gene: 8. Germline CDR1 MNHEY, CDR2 SVGAGI. The CDR3 spans 15 residues. The CDR3 coding sequence is TGTGCCAGCATTGGACAGGGCAAACTTAACTATGGCTACACCTTC. It is translated as CASIGQGKLNYGYTF.

The V and J genes are TRBV6-1 and TRBJ2-1; 10 positions match TRBD2. The CDR3 extends over 15 amino acids. J lost 6 bases, V lost 2 bases, and 4 bases had no gene match. Germline V CDR1 and CDR2: MNHNS, SASEGT. The CDR3 sequence is CASSELAGAVNEQFF. The CDR3 DNA reads as TGTGCCAGCAGTGAACTAGCGGGAGCGGTCAATGAGCAGTTCTTC.

CDR3 bases: TGTGCCAGCAGCATGCACAGGGGCGCGAACACCGGGGAGCTGTTTTTT. Translating gives CASSMHRGANTGELFF. The chain links TRBV7-9 to TRBJ2-2; TRBD1 aligns across 7 bases. This CDR3 spans 16 amino acids. V lost 5 bases and J lost 0; bases outside the gene matches: 6. The V gene's germline CDR1 is SEHNR and CDR2 FQNEAQ (reference sequence).

The V gene is TRBV6-1, the J gene TRBJ2-7, with 9 bases matching TRBD1. CDR3 size: 15 residues. The germline CDR1 and CDR2 sequences are MNHNS and SASEGT. V shed 5 bases and J 1 base; nucleotides not matched to a gene: 6. CDR3 loop: CASSRQGEGSYEQYF. The CDR3 bases are TGTGCCAGCAGTCGACAGGGGGAGGGATCCTACGAGCAGTACTTC.

CDR3 residues: CASGLVQLGQASTDTQYF. CDR3 DNA sequence: TGTGCTAGTGGTTTGGTACAGCTGGGACAGGCTAGCACAGATACGCAGTATTTT. The V and J genes are TRBV12-5 and TRBJ2-3; TRBD1 matches at 8 bases. The germline CDR1 and CDR2 sequences are LGHNT and FRNRAP. The CDR3 spans 18 residues. The ends lost 0 bases at V and 0 bases at J; junction bases unmatched: 8.

V is TRBV27 and J is TRBJ2-1, with 12 bases that match TRBD2. V lost 8 bases, J lost 6 bases, and 5 bases stayed unmatched. The CDR3 has 14 amino acids. Germline V lookup: CDR1 MNHEY, CDR2 SMNVEV (reference sequence). The CDR3 sequence: CASSSSGRANEQFF. DNA for the CDR3: TGTGCCAGCTCTTCTAGCGGGAGGGCCAATGAGCAGTTCTTC.